One T cell receptor beta chain is described in this entry. This clone has a handful of counts. Its cognate antigen has yet to be identified. Gene names and germline sequences here are all drawn from mouse data. The sample carries other DNA sequences with the same CDR3. This sample is part of a study of CD8+ T cells in alopecia areata (dated by TCRdb to 2016 to 2019). Looking at the study overall: Skin from C3H/HeJ donors with spontaneous alopecia (about 6-12 months old) was grafted onto female C3H/HeJ recipients aged roughly 7-10 weeks. In both human patients and the C3H/HeJ mouse model, the study applied high-throughput TCRbeta sequencing to look at T cell clonal expansion in alopecia areata. RNA was extracted with the PAXgene miRNA kit for fixed scalp, the miRNeasy kit for PBMCs, and the RNeasy kit for mouse skin. Clonality in the scalp was compared among normal scalp (n=4), patchy alopecia areata scalp (n=8), and alopecia totalis/universalis scalp (n=8). Amplification of TCRbeta CDR3 regions was done by immunoSEQ multiplex PCR using 35 Vbeta forward primers and 13 Jbeta reverse primers. Scalp tissue and sorted CD4+ and CD8+ peripheral blood T cells from patchy and totalis/universalis alopecia areata patients and from healthy controls were covered by human TCRbeta sequencing. The investigation overall reported the following: Higher clonality and more expanded CD8+ clones were observed in lesional scalp than in normal scalp, particularly in alopecia totalis/universalis, a finding suggestive of antigenic drive. Compared with mice, TCR sequences shared between patients were less clear, possibly partly because of HLA diversity across the patient population. Resident alphabeta T cells in normal human skin are also sequenced, complicating scalp TCR repertoire analysis, unlike mouse skin dominated by gammadelta T cells.

Pooled mouse cutaneous lymph node cells were stained for CD4, CD8alpha, NKG2D, NKG2ACE and other markers, then sorted on a BD Influx. Libraries came from the immunoSEQ multiplex PCR assay. To provide template for TCR sequencing, every sample had RNA extracted and reverse transcribed into cDNA. SuperScript III was used to make first-strand cDNA, primed with a 2:1 mix of oligo-dT and random hexamers. A synthetic immune receptor repertoire was used to assess amplification bias, and residual bias was removed computationally. Libraries were sequenced on Illumina HiSeq using 60 bp reads that covered the CDR3 and were read from J toward V. As for the authors' bioinformatics: Raw reads were preprocessed to remove errors, and CDR3 was defined according to IMGT conventions as the region from the conserved cysteine to phenylalanine. Clonality was computed as 1 minus the Shannon entropy, with the entropy normalized by log2 of the number of productive unique TCRs. CD4 or CD8 identity of scalp clones was inferred by cross-referencing scalp TCRbeta sequences with sorted blood CD4 and CD8 repertoires. TCRdb obtained this table from immuneACCESS and retained in-frame rearrangements with V and J assigned. These tables miss some clones; where compared with another copy, unresolved V genes account for less than half of the shortfall, and the remainder is unexplained. The D gene and trimming were derived from the DNA, and the V and J assignments and clone size from that table. The table puts roughly 260,000 clones in this sample, none counted just once. The top ten constitute more than 1% of the sample.

The TCR comes from a C3H/HeJ mouse with alopecia areata. This strain is of MHC haplotype H2-k. Sequencing was done on a sample of CD4+ T cells sorted from a lymph node.

The CDR3: CASSQRGNTEVFF. The covered CDR3 bases are TGTGCCAGCAGCCAGAGGGGGAACACA. Recombination linked TRBV5 to TRBJ1-1, with a tentative D gene TRBD1 over 5 matching bases. The CDR3 end lies 4 residues beyond the end of the read and is filled in from the germline J gene. The CDR3 runs 13 amino acids, cysteine and phenylalanine included. Only the CDR3 bases that were read are kept: 27 of them, in frame from base 1. Sequences LGHNA (CDR1) and YNLKQL (CDR2) are obtained from the germline V gene (reference sequence). V is shortened by 3 bases, J by 1 base, and the region joining them spans 6 bases.